Detailed here is one TCR beta chain. Antigen unknown. This record comes from a study of T-cell memory formation after mild COVID-19. Study-level background: There were largely donor-specific TCR clusters.

Findings and caveats of the study: Later expanders leaned toward CD4+, whereas clones contracting from day 15 to 85 were balanced CD4/CD8.

CDR3 length: 15 residues. Germline CDR1 SEHNR, CDR2 FQNEAQ (reference sequence). Trimming pared 5 bases from V and 4 bases from J, leaving 17 bases between. Each CDR3 protein is one row after TCRdb ran MiXCR on the 5' RACE reads. The sample lists 240,000 or so distinct CDR3 sequences; 7.5% to 10% were seen once. Sequenced sample: PBMCs or a T cell subset sorted from them (not recorded which). The V and J genes are TRBV7-9 and TRBJ1-2; D uncertain. The receptor was isolated from a man younger than 35 who had mild COVID-19 (a few samples of this study predate the infection). Cell type and time point are not known. DNA of the CDR3: TGTGCCAGCAGCCCCCCTATTCTAGGCCCCTATGGCTACACCTTC. Encoded protein: CASSPPILGPYGYTF.